A single sample is the source of the 29 T cell receptor beta chains below, sequenced in a study of T cells after yellow fever vaccination (dated by TCRdb to about 2019). The sample's treatment or condition label is to be understood as: live attenuated yellow fever vaccine strain. The library relied on 5' RACE. The reads were generated on an Illumina HiSeq 2500. The public reads were reanalyzed by TCRdb: fastp trimming at Q25, MiXCR alignment, in-frame beta chains only. Merged by CDR3 protein, the rows form single entries marked with the most common genes and DNA. The sample yields tens of thousands of distinct CDR3 sequences; roughly 7.7% were counted once. The ten top clones hold around 38% of the sample. This material consisted of CD8+ T cells sorted from PBMCs, taken on the day of the yellow fever booster vaccination. These receptors were collected from a man aged 25 to 40 who received the YFV17D yellow fever vaccine.

This clonotype has a handful of counts. This chain links TRBV19 with TRBJ2-7, with D maybe TRBD2 (6 bases). This CDR3 region has 13 residues. Deletions cut 6 bases from V and 0 bases from J, with 9 bases between. Per germline, CDR1 LNHDA and CDR2 SQIVND (reference sequence). This CDR3 reads CASRGTDSYEQYF. The CDR3 nucleotides read TGTGCCAGTAGAGGGACTGACTCCTACGAGCAGTACTTC.

This clonotype was seen more than once but under ten times. CDR3: CASSLADLPNEQFF. In DNA form, the CDR3 reads TGTGCCAGCAGCTTGGCGGACTTACCGAATGAGCAGTTCTTC. The chain is built from TRBV5-4 and TRBJ2-1, with TRBD2 as a possible D gene (5 bases). In germline, CDR1 is SGHNT, CDR2 YYREEE (reference sequence). Trimming pared 0 bases from V and 7 bases from J, leaving 11 bases between. The CDR3 loop spans 14 amino acids. The whole variable domain, filled in from reference TRBV5-4 and TRBJ2-1, reads ETGVTQSPTHLIKTRGQQVTLRCSSQSGHNTVSWYQQALGQGPQFIFQYYREEENGRGNFPPRFSGLQFPNYSSELNVNALELDDSALYLCASSLADLPNEQFFGPGTRLTVL.

This clonotype has more than one count but fewer than ten. V gene TRBV5-1 combines with J gene TRBJ1-5; possibly TRBD1 for D (6 bases). The germline CDR1 and CDR2 sequences are SGHRS and YFSETQ. V lost 3 bases and J lost 6, with 16 bases in between. CDR3 length equals 15 residues. CDR3 sequence: CASSSTPGAGQPQHF. In nucleotides, the CDR3 is TGCGCCAGCAGCTCTACTCCGGGGGCGGGTCAGCCCCAGCATTTT.

There are many counts of this clonotype. J is TRBJ2-2 and V is TRBV28; D ambiguous. Germline V gives CDR1 MDHEN, CDR2 SYDVKM. V was cut by 1 base and J by 7 bases, with 13 bases left in between. The CDR3 extends over 15 amino acids. This chain's CDR3 is CASSLYIDSSGELFF. CDR3 sequence (DNA): TGTGCCAGCAGTTTATATATAGACTCCAGCGGGGAGCTGTTTTTT.

This clonotype has just a few counts. This chain links TRBV6-1 with TRBJ2-6; 12 bases align to TRBD2. Germline V gene lookup returns CDR1 MNHNS and CDR2 SASEGT. This CDR3 has 18 residues. V was pared by 4 bases and J by 1 base, with 5 bases of the junction left unmatched. For the CDR3, the DNA is TGTGCCAGCAGTGGCCTAGCGGGAGGGAGATCTGGGGCCAACGTCCTGACTTTC. This translates into CASSGLAGGRSGANVLTF.

J is TRBJ2-1 and V is TRBV7-9, with TRBD2 identical over 8 bases. Germline V gene lookup returns CDR1 SEHNR and CDR2 FQNEAQ (reference sequence). The ends lost 2 bases at V and 2 bases at J; junction bases unmatched: 2. CDR3 size: 15 residues. Here the CDR3 reads CASSLSGLAYNEQFF. CDR3 sequence (DNA): TGTGCCAGCAGCTTATCGGGACTAGCCTACAATGAGCAGTTCTTC.

This clonotype came up a few times. This chain links TRBV20-1 with TRBJ2-7, with TRBD2 matching 12 bases. Germline loops: CDR1 DFQATT, CDR2 SNEGSKA (reference sequence). The CDR3 totals 14 residues. V lost 1 base, J lost 5 bases, and 3 bases stayed unmatched. CDR3 sequence: CSARVLAGGDEQYF. The CDR3, as DNA: TGCAGTGCTAGAGTTCTAGCGGGAGGGGACGAGCAGTACTTC.

The sample holds many counts of this clonotype. The chain couples TRBV3-1 to TRBJ2-5; TRBD2 matches 10 bases. V lost 8 bases and J lost 0; bases outside the gene matches: 15. The length of the CDR3 is 18 residues. Germline CDR1 LGHDT, CDR2 YNNKEL (reference sequence). The CDR3 region has the DNA TGTGCCAGCCTCCGACGCGGGACGACTAGCGGGTACCAAGAGACCCAGTACTTC. It yields the protein CASLRRGTTSGYQETQYF.

This clonotype was recorded many times. This chain uses TRBV15 with TRBJ2-3, with D perhaps matching TRBD2 (6 bases). This CDR3 region has 15 residues. The V gene's germline CDR1 is LNHNV and CDR2 YYDKDF (reference sequence). Trimming left V 6 bases short and J 6 bases short, with 19 bases between. The CDR3 region has the DNA TGTGCCACCAGTGAGGGACTCCACGGAGGGGATACGCAGTATTTT. It translates to CATSEGLHGGDTQYF.

This clonotype was counted a few times. This sequence joins TRBV20-1 and TRBJ2-3; 8 nucleotides line up with TRBD2. V lost 5 bases to trimming and J lost 0 bases; unmatched junction nucleotides: 10. The CDR3 totals 16 residues. The germline V gene has CDR1 DFQATT and CDR2 SNEGSKA (reference sequence). CDR3 loop: CSAFSGTDISTDTQYF. The CDR3, as DNA: TGCAGTGCTTTTAGCGGGACTGATATAAGCACAGATACGCAGTATTTT.

This chain links TRBV7-9 with TRBJ2-3, with a possible D match to TRBD1 (6 bases). CDR3 length: 13 residues. Germline-derived CDR1 and CDR2 are SEHNR and FQNEAQ (reference sequence). DNA for the CDR3: TGTGACATCACAGGGCCCCGAACAGATACGCAGTATTTT. Translated, it gives CDITGPRTDTQYF.

This chain uses TRBV20-1 with TRBJ2-3; weak D call: TRBD2 (6 bases). The germline CDR1 and CDR2 sequences are DFQATT and SNEGSKA (reference sequence). The CDR3 sequence is 14 residues long. Trimming stripped 6 bases from V and 3 bases from J, with 16 bases between. CDR3 DNA: TGCAGTGCGGAAACTCAGCGGGTGACAGATACGCAGTATTTT. Protein product: CSAETQRVTDTQYF.

This clonotype was seen repeatedly, ten times or more. This chain links TRBV5-1 with TRBJ2-7; either TRBD1 or TRBD2 may fit D (5 bases each). The CDR3 runs 14 residues. V lost 0 bases to trimming and J lost 5 bases, with 12 bases between them. Germline V gives CDR1 SGHRS, CDR2 YFSETQ. The DNA of the CDR3 is TGCGCCAGCAGCTTGGGAGGGGAAGGCGACGAGCAGTACTTC. Its protein is CASSLGGEGDEQYF. Supplemented by reference TRBV5-1 and TRBJ2-7, the full variable domain reads KAGVTQTPRYLIKTRGQQVTLSCSPISGHRSVSWYQQTPGQGLQFLFEYFSETQRNKGNFPGRFSGRQFSNSRSEMNVSTLELGDSALYLCASSLGGEGDEQYFGPGTRLTVT.

Concerning this clonotype: One end of the junction varies from germline; a read error may be responsible. The chain couples TRBV11-2 to TRBJ2-7; maybe TRBD1 (6 bases). The germline V gene encodes CDR1 SGHAT and CDR2 FQNNGV. This CDR3 comprises 15 residues. As DNA, the CDR3 is TGTGCCAGCACCTTATCGGACAGACCCTCCTACGAGCAGTACTTC. It codes for CASTLSDRPSYEQYF.

The rearrangement links TRBV7-9 to TRBJ2-1, with TRBD2 matching over 13 bases. The CDR3 is 16 amino acids. CDR1 SEHNR and CDR2 FQNEAQ come from the germline V gene (reference sequence). The ends lost 4 bases at V and 6 bases at J; junction bases unmatched: 6. The CDR3 coding sequence is TGTGCCAGCAGCTCCCGGACTAGCGGGAGACCCAATGAGCAGTTCTTC. It is translated as CASSSRTSGRPNEQFF.

This clonotype was counted only a few times. The J gene is TRBJ2-7, the V gene TRBV5-1; the D is unclear. CDR3 length: 13 amino acids. CDR1 is SGHRS and CDR2 is YFSETQ in the germline V gene. With 0 bases removed from V and 4 bases from J, the gap between germline ends came to 8 bases. Written as DNA, the CDR3 is TGCGCCAGCAGCTTGGCCGCTGGTTACGAGCAGTACTTC. Its protein product is CASSLAAGYEQYF. Full variable domain (remainder filled in from reference TRBV5-1 and TRBJ2-7): KAGVTQTPRYLIKTRGQQVTLSCSPISGHRSVSWYQQTPGQGLQFLFEYFSETQRNKGNFPGRFSGRQFSNSRSEMNVSTLELGDSALYLCASSLAAGYEQYFGPGTRLTVT.

The sample holds a few counts of this clonotype. The chain has TRBV12-3 or TRBV12-4 and TRBJ2-5, with 12 bases that match TRBD2. J lost 5 bases, V lost 6 bases, and 7 bases had no gene match. CDR3 length: 15 residues. The CDR3 sequence is CASSLTSGGPETQYF. DNA for the CDR3: TGTGCCAGCAGCTTGACTAGCGGGGGTCCGGAGACCCAGTACTTC.

This clonotype was counted between two and nine times. The chain carries TRBV9 and TRBJ2-2; 11 bases map to TRBD1. The CDR3 covers 15 residues. Germline V lookup: CDR1 SGDLS, CDR2 YYNGEE. The V gene end was trimmed by 6 bases and the J gene end by 4 bases; junction bases not matched to a gene: 5. Here the CDR3 reads CASTGTGGFTGELFF. CDR3 sequence (DNA): TGTGCCAGCACCGGGACAGGGGGTTTCACCGGGGAGCTGTTTTTT.

The chain couples TRBV20-1 to TRBJ2-5, with 11 bases fitting TRBD2. The germline gives CDR1 DFQATT, CDR2 SNEGSKA (reference sequence). V was clipped by 3 bases and J by 4 bases; unmatched bases: 4. This CDR3 contains 14 residues. The CDR3 loop is CSASNSGRVETQYF. CDR3 nucleotide sequence: TGCAGTGCTAGTAATAGCGGGAGGGTAGAGACCCAGTACTTC.

This clonotype was detected a few times. CDR3 residues: CATSSYRGQETQYF. DNA of the CDR3: TGTGCCACCAGCAGCTACAGGGGCCAAGAGACCCAGTACTTC. V gene TRBV15 combines with J gene TRBJ2-5; the match to TRBD1 covers 7 bases. Germline V lookup: CDR1 LNHNV, CDR2 YYDKDF (reference sequence). The CDR3 has 14 residues. With 3 bases clipped from V and 1 base from J, the junction kept 2 bases outside the gene matches.

At least ten counts were recorded for this clonotype. The gene calls are TRBV7-2 and TRBJ2-7; 7 nucleotides align to TRBD1. The CDR3 extends over 16 amino acids. V trimming: 1 base; J trimming: 0 bases; junction bases outside the gene matches: 6. Germline values: CDR1 SGHTA, CDR2 FQGNSA. In DNA form, the CDR3 reads TGTGCCAGCAGCTTAGAGGGACAGCTAGTCTCCTACGAGCAGTACTTC. Protein product: CASSLEGQLVSYEQYF.

In this sample, this clonotype turned up once. The chain joins TRBV6-4 to TRBJ2-7; D is unresolved. The CDR3 runs to 11 residues. The germline CDR1 and CDR2 sequences are MRHNA and SNTAGT. V was shortened by 5 bases and J by 4 bases, with 6 bases between the two germline ends. CDR3 amino acids: CASSRLYEQYF. CDR3 bases: TGTGCCAGCAGTCGACTTTACGAGCAGTACTTC.

The genes are TRBV5-1 and TRBJ2-3; D remains ambiguous. The CDR3 sequence is 15 residues long. Per germline, CDR1 SGHRS and CDR2 YFSETQ. The germline V and J ends were trimmed by 0 bases and 3 bases, with 11 bases remaining between them. The CDR3 here is CASSLDWAATDTQYF. The CDR3 nucleotides read TGCGCCAGCAGCTTGGATTGGGCGGCGACAGATACGCAGTATTTT.

This clonotype was picked up many times. The chain is built from TRBV4-3 and TRBJ2-1, with D uncertain. CDR1 and CDR2 from the germline V gene are LGHNA and YSLEER. V was shortened by 0 bases and J by 4 bases, with 7 bases between the two germline ends. This CDR3 has 14 residues. The CDR3 is CASSQDYGYNEQFF. CDR3 coding DNA: TGCGCCAGCAGCCAAGATTACGGATACAATGAGCAGTTCTTC.

This chain connects TRBV6-2 or TRBV6-3 to TRBJ2-3; D is perhaps TRBD2 (6 bases). V gave up 2 bases and J gave up 4 bases, with 22 bases separating them. The CDR3 totals 18 residues. CDR1 is MNHEY, CDR2 SVGEGT, per germline. CDR3 sequence: CASSYPPWGVVDPDTQYF. CDR3 nucleotides: TGTGCCAGCAGTTACCCCCCCTGGGGGGTAGTTGATCCAGATACGCAGTATTTT.

This clonotype was observed a handful of times. The chain uses TRBV14 and TRBJ2-2, with TRBD2 as a possible D gene (7 bases). Trimming shortened V by 0 bases and J by 6 bases, and 8 bases separated the two germline ends. Germline loops: CDR1 SGHDN, CDR2 FVKESK. CDR3 length: 14 amino acids. The DNA of the CDR3 is TGTGCCAGCAGCCAAGACGGGGGGCCCGGGGAGCTGTTTTTT. Translation gives CASSQDGGPGELFF. Drawing the rest from reference TRBV14 and TRBJ2-2, the complete variable domain is EAGVTQFPSHSVIEKGQTVTLRCDPISGHDNLYWYRRVMGKEIKFLLHFVKESKQDESGMPNNRFLAERTGGTYSTLKVQPAELEDSGVYFCASSQDGGPGELFFGEGSRLTVL.

This clonotype came up a few times. The chain employs TRBV13 and TRBJ2-1; the D call may be TRBD1 or TRBD2 (5 bases each). Germline V gene lookup returns CDR1 PRHDT and CDR2 FYEKMQ (reference sequence). The CDR3 length is 12 residues. The V gene lost 6 bases and the J gene lost 6 bases, with 9 bases spanning the gap. In nucleotides, the CDR3 is TGTGCCAGCAGGGGGGTTTTCAATGAGCAGTTCTTC. This gives the protein CASRGVFNEQFF.

This clonotype was recorded at least ten times. The gene calls are TRBV12-3 or TRBV12-4 and TRBJ1-1; D remains unclear. V was shortened by 6 bases and J by 4 bases, with 6 bases between the two germline ends. The CDR3 is 11 amino acids. This chain's CDR3 is CASRLSTEAFF. For the CDR3, the DNA is TGTGCCAGCAGGTTAAGCACTGAAGCTTTCTTT.

This clonotype turned up a few times. The chain joins TRBV19 to TRBJ2-7; tentatively, D is TRBD1 or TRBD2 (5 bases each). The CDR3 sequence is 13 residues long. The germline V gene encodes CDR1 LNHDA and CDR2 SQIVND (reference sequence). Trimming shortened V by 6 bases and J by 3 bases, and 12 bases separated the two germline ends. CDR3 in amino acids: CASSPEGLYEQYF. The CDR3 bases are TGTGCCAGTAGCCCCGAGGGGCTCTACGAGCAGTACTTC.